These 11 T cell receptor beta chains were all obtained from the same sample, sequenced in a study of shared clonotypes between healthy human individuals. In the naive CD8 group, cells lacked CD45RO and were positively selected for CCR7, so terminally differentiated effector memory CD45RA+ cells were left out. The assay was immunoSEQ multiplex PCR, and TCRdb's table has in-frame clones only and misses some. The table records 760,000 or so clones, approximately 97% of them present only once. Sequencing used naive CD8+ T cells sorted from blood. The receptors here all came from a man under 40 in good health.

V and J are TRBV9 and TRBJ2-3; D call uncertain. The V end lost 4 bases, the J end lost 3 bases, and 12 bases lay between the germline ends. This CDR3 contains 14 residues. CDR1 is SGDLS, CDR2 YYNGEE, per germline. CDR3 in DNA: TGTGCCAGCAGCCCAAGTTCCTTAACAGATACGCAGTATTTT. Encoded protein: CASSPSSLTDTQYF.

The V and J genes are TRBV7-9 and TRBJ2-1, with a weak D call TRBD1 (5 bases). Trimming took 3 bases from V and 8 from J, leaving 17 bases between them. This CDR3 is built from 15 residues. Per germline, CDR1 SEHNR and CDR2 FQNEAQ (reference sequence). CDR3 nucleotides: TGTGCCAGCAGCTTCCTTGGCAGGGTTAACGATGAGCAGTTCTTC. Translation gives CASSFLGRVNDEQFF.

The chain has TRBV27 and TRBJ2-7; no clear D. The CDR3 is 12 residues long. Germline V gives CDR1 MNHEY, CDR2 SMNVEV (reference sequence). V was clipped by 2 bases and J by 7 bases, with 9 bases between them. CDR3 region: CASSLNDGEQYF. CDR3 DNA sequence: TGTGCCAGCAGTTTAAATGACGGGGAGCAGTACTTC.

The chain couples TRBV7-2 to TRBJ2-7, with TRBD2 identical over 9 bases. This CDR3 is built from 14 residues. Trimming cost V 3 bases and J 7 bases; bases outside gene matches: 7. The germline V gene encodes CDR1 SGHTA and CDR2 FQGNSA. The CDR3 DNA reads TGTGCCAGCAGCTTTGGCAGCGGGAGGTATGAGCAGTACTTC. This encodes CASSFGSGRYEQYF.

For this clone: Within the sample, other DNA sequences also encode this same CDR3. V and J are TRBV7-2 and TRBJ2-3, with TRBD1 identical over 8 bases. CDR1 is SGHTA, CDR2 FQGNSA, per germline. After removal of 4 bases from V and 4 bases from J, the junction contained 4 bases not matched to a gene. This CDR3 region has 14 residues. CDR3 sequence (DNA): TGTGCCAGCAGCTCTGGACAGGGCGCAGATACGCAGTATTTT. It yields the protein CASSSGQGADTQYF. Looking up the rest from reference TRBV7-2 and TRBJ2-3 gives the full variable domain: GAGVSQSPSNKVTEKGKDVELRCDPISGHTALYWYRQSLGQGLEFLIYFQGNSAPDKSGLPSDRFSAERTGGSVSTLTIQRTQQEDSAVYLCASSSGQGADTQYFGPGTRLTVL.

This rearrangement joins TRBV2 to TRBJ2-5; D might be TRBD1 (6 bases). V gave up 10 bases and J gave up 1 base, with 19 bases separating them. The germline V gene encodes CDR1 SNHLY and CDR2 FYNNEI. The CDR3 contains 15 residues. The CDR3 DNA reads TGTGCCACTTTACCGGGACAAATAATCCAAGAGACCCAGTACTTC. It specifies CATLPGQIIQETQYF.

The chain has TRBV7-3 and TRBJ2-1; 7 bases map to TRBD1. In germline, CDR1 is SGHTA, CDR2 FQGTGA. The CDR3 loop spans 13 amino acids. V trimming: 2 bases; J trimming: 9 bases; junction bases outside the gene matches: 4. The DNA of the CDR3 is TGTGCCAGCAGCTTATACAGGGGCGCTGAGCAGTTCTTC. Protein product: CASSLYRGAEQFF. Based on the CDR3 plus reference TRBV7-3 and TRBJ2-1, the full variable domain is GAGVSQTPSNKVTEKGKYVELRCDPISGHTALYWYRQSLGQGPEFLIYFQGTGAADDSGLPNDRFFAVRPEGSVSTLKIQRTERGDSAVYLCASSLYRGAEQFFGPGTRLTVL.

About this clone itself: One end of the junction varies from germline; a read error may be responsible. J is TRBJ2-2 and V is TRBV18, with TRBD1 as a possible D gene (6 bases). CDR1 is KGHSH and CDR2 is LQKENI in the germline V gene. The CDR3 totals 16 residues. The CDR3 loop is CASTPMGHLNTGELFF. In DNA, the CDR3 is TGTGCCAGCACACCTATGGGACACCTGAACACCGGGGAGCTGTTTTTT.

The rearrangement uses TRBV7-8 and TRBJ2-7, with TRBD1 as a possible D gene (5 bases). The CDR3 loop spans 12 amino acids. Germline V gives CDR1 SGHVS, CDR2 FQNEAQ. The ends were cut back, 7 bases at V and 2 bases at J, with 9 bases in the middle. The DNA for the CDR3 is TGTGCCAGCACCCAGGGTGCCTACGAGCAGTACTTC. This codes for CASTQGAYEQYF. Based on the CDR3 plus reference TRBV7-8 and TRBJ2-7, the full variable domain is GAGVSQSPRYKVAKRGQDVALRCDPISGHVSLFWYQQALGQGPEFLTYFQNEAQLDKSGLPSDRFFAERPEGSVSTLKIQRTQQEDSAVYLCASTQGAYEQYFGPGTRLTVT.

The rearrangement links TRBV11-2 to TRBJ2-2; no reliable D call. This CDR3 contains 13 residues. Germline V lookup: CDR1 SGHAT, CDR2 FQNNGV. The V end was cut by 5 bases, the J end by 3 bases, with 7 bases between. The CDR3 sequence: CASSPTYTGELFF. The CDR3, as DNA: TGTGCCAGCAGCCCAACCTACACCGGGGAGCTGTTTTTT.

The CDR3 coding sequence is TGCGCCAGCAAAGGACAGGGGGCGATTCCGGGGGCTTTCTTT. Its protein is CASKGQGAIPGAFF. The chain has TRBV4-1 and TRBJ1-1, with 11 nucleotides matching TRBD1. Per the germline V gene, CDR1 is MGHRA and CDR2 is YSYEKL. The CDR3 runs 14 residues. Germline trimming cut 7 bases from V and 11 bases from J; bases unmatched to any gene: 12.